One and the same sample provided the 32 T cell receptor beta chains below, sequenced in a study of T cell repertoires in cytomegalovirus infection. Their specific antigens are unknown. Via MiXCR, TCRdb re-called the reads, giving one row per CDR3 protein. Among 650,000 to 900,000 distinct CDR3 sequences listed, over 25% were seen once. Sequencing used cultured CD8+ T cells from PBMCs, obtained from culture after CMV antigen stimulation. The receptors originated from a human donor in good health (CMV status not recorded). Some clones in this sample may be carry-over from other donors' samples.

This chain joins TRBV6-9 and TRBJ2-7; TRBD2 agrees at 15 bases. The germline V gene encodes CDR1 MNHGY and CDR2 SVAAGI. The junction had 11 bases not matched to a gene; V was cut back by 6 bases and J by 2 bases. The length of the CDR3 is 18 residues. The CDR3 bases are TGTGCCAGCAGACACGGGACTAGCGGGGGGCTAGGCGCCTACGAGCAGTACGTC. Residues: CASRHGTSGGLGAYEQYV.

V usage is TRBV2 and J usage is TRBJ1-2; no clear D gene. Between the trimmed V and J ends, which lost 4 bases and 4 bases, there was a span of 10 bases. The CDR3 loop spans 13 amino acids. From germline, CDR1 is SNHLY and CDR2 FYNNEI. CDR3 protein: CASSVRFLYGYTF. CDR3 bases: TGTGCCAGCAGTGTCAGGTTTCTCTATGGCTACACCTTC.

Concerning this clonotype itself: A single base separates this from a much larger clone, so it may be a read error. The chain links TRBV7-2 to TRBJ2-1; no clear D. CDR3 length: 13 amino acids. Germline V lookup: CDR1 SGHTA, CDR2 FQGNSA. In DNA form, the CDR3 reads TGTGCCAGCAGGTTCGCCTCGGTCAATGTGCAGTTCTTC. Translated: CASRFASVNVQFF.

This clonotype was found many times. The J gene is TRBJ1-1, the V gene TRBV7-9; tentatively, D is TRBD1 (5 bases). The CDR3 sequence is 16 residues long. Trimming took off 4 bases at V and 5 bases at J, with 20 bases between the two ends. Germline CDR1 and CDR2: SEHNR and FQNEAQ (reference sequence). The CDR3: CASSSLSGLSRTEAFF. For the CDR3, the DNA is TGTGCCAGCAGCTCTCTGTCGGGACTCTCGAGGACTGAAGCTTTCTTT.

This clonotype was picked up a small number of times. The genes are TRBV15 and TRBJ2-7; TRBD1 agrees at 7 bases. Germline values: CDR1 LNHNV, CDR2 YYDKDF (reference sequence). The CDR3 is 20 residues long. V shed 5 bases and J 2 bases; nucleotides not matched to a gene: 24. CDR3 region: CATSGASGTAVLRDPYEQYF. CDR3 in DNA: TGTGCCACCAGCGGCGCTTCCGGGACAGCCGTACTCAGGGACCCCTACGAGCAGTACTTC.

This clonotype occurred a few times. The gene calls are TRBV7-9 and TRBJ2-1; TRBD1 matches 9 bases. V trimming: 5 bases; J trimming: 3 bases; junction bases outside the gene matches: 14. There are 18 residues in the CDR3. CDR1 is SEHNR, CDR2 FQNEAQ, per germline (reference sequence). As DNA, the CDR3 is TGTGCCAGCAGCACCCAAGAGGGACAGGGACAAAACTACAATGAGCAGTTCTTC. Encoded protein: CASSTQEGQGQNYNEQFF.

In its sample, this clonotype was seen a few times. V gene TRBV6-5 combines with J gene TRBJ2-1, with no clear D. V gave up 3 bases and J gave up 2 bases, with 11 bases separating them. Germline V lookup: CDR1 MNHEY, CDR2 SVGAGI. CDR3 size: 15 residues. For the CDR3, the DNA is TGTGCCAGCAGTTATGCGGTAGCCCCCTACAATGAGCAGTTCTTC. This encodes CASSYAVAPYNEQFF.

This clonotype was seen once. This chain uses TRBV7-3 with TRBJ2-7; 8 positions match TRBD1. Germline lookup yields CDR1 SGHTA and CDR2 FQGTGA. The J segment lost 1 base and the V segment lost 4 bases, leaving 6 bases of the junction unmatched. This CDR3 has 15 residues. The CDR3 coding sequence is TGTGCCAGCAGCTCACGGACAGGGCCATCCTACGAGCAGTACTTC. It translates to CASSSRTGPSYEQYF.

Ten or more counts support this clonotype. The gene calls are TRBV7-6 and TRBJ1-3; 10 bases line up with TRBD1. Germline V gene sequence: CDR1 SGHVS, CDR2 FNYEAQ. This CDR3 has 15 amino acids. V lost 4 bases to trimming and J lost 8 bases; unmatched junction nucleotides: 8. This chain's CDR3 is CASSSTRQGADTIYF. CDR3 nucleotide sequence: TGTGCCAGCAGCTCCACGAGACAGGGGGCGGACACCATATATTTT.

At least ten counts were recorded for this clonotype. The chain couples TRBV7-2 to TRBJ1-3; TRBD1 agrees at 7 bases. Germline V gives CDR1 SGHTA, CDR2 FQGNSA. The ends lost 2 bases at V and 0 bases at J; junction bases unmatched: 4. CDR3 length equals 16 residues. The CDR3: CASSLRQGYSGNTIYF. The CDR3 coding sequence is TGTGCCAGCAGCTTACGACAGGGTTACTCTGGAAACACCATATATTTT.

The rearrangement uses TRBV2 and TRBJ1-5, with D tentatively TRBD1 (5 bases). The germline V gene has CDR1 SNHLY and CDR2 FYNNEI. The V gene lost 2 bases and the J gene lost 4 bases, with 15 bases spanning the gap. The CDR3 runs 16 residues. The CDR3: CASSERRQGFNQPQHF. CDR3 bases: TGTGCCAGCAGTGAACGGCGGCAGGGCTTTAATCAGCCCCAGCATTTT.

The CDR3 sequence: CASSEFTSGGLESTDTQYF. CDR3 DNA: TGTGCCAGCAGTGAATTTACTAGCGGGGGGCTGGAGAGCACAGATACGCAGTATTTT. The chain combines TRBV6-1 with TRBJ2-3; 12 bases align to TRBD2. Germline CDR1 and CDR2: MNHNS and SASEGT. Losses at the gene ends were 2 bases for V and 0 bases for J; bases not matched to a gene: 9. This CDR3 has 19 amino acids.

This chain uses TRBV6-2 or TRBV6-3 with TRBJ2-3; 10 bases align to TRBD2. With 2 bases clipped from V and 0 bases from J, the junction kept 11 bases outside the gene matches. The germline V gene encodes CDR1 MNHEY and CDR2 SVGEGT. This CDR3 comprises 19 residues. CDR3 DNA: TGTGCCAGCAGTTACCAACGGGGGACTAGCGTACCTAGCACAGATACGCAGTATTTT. As protein: CASSYQRGTSVPSTDTQYF.

V is TRBV19 and J is TRBJ1-4, with D uncertain. V was trimmed by 0 bases and J by 0 bases, leaving 2 bases between them. Germline values: CDR1 LNHDA, CDR2 SQIVND (reference sequence). The CDR3 spans 14 residues. The DNA for the CDR3 is TGTGCCAGTAGTATAGACTCAACTAATGAAAAACTGTTTTTT. Protein sequence: CASSIDSTNEKLFF.

V gene TRBV5-5 combines with J gene TRBJ1-5; TRBD1 might be the D (6 bases). CDR3 size: 15 residues. The V and J ends lost 4 bases and 0 bases respectively, with 11 bases between them. The germline CDR1 and CDR2 sequences are SGHKS and YYEKEE (reference sequence). CDR3 nucleotides: TGTGCCAGCAGCCCCGAACAGGGTAGCAATCAGCCCCAGCATTTT. Its protein is CASSPEQGSNQPQHF.

The chain uses TRBV19 and TRBJ1-5; D is undetermined. The CDR3 has 14 amino acids. The V gene lost 5 bases and the J gene lost 5 bases, with 13 bases spanning the gap. Germline lookup yields CDR1 LNHDA and CDR2 SQIVND (reference sequence). The CDR3, as DNA: TGTGCCAGTAGTTTCGGGTCCACCCATCAGCCCCAGCATTTT. This gives the protein CASSFGSTHQPQHF.

Points on this clonotype: This may arise from a read error, as a much more abundant clone is one base away. V is TRBV7-8 and J is TRBJ2-1, with 9 bases that match TRBD1. Germline V CDR1 and CDR2: SGHVS, FQNEAQ. The CDR3 consists of 16 residues. The CDR3 nucleotides read TGTGCCAACAGCAACCGAGGGACAGGGTCCTACAATGAGCAGTTCTTC. Translating it yields CANSNRGTGSYNEQFF.

A note on this clonotype: The junction departs from the called germline gene at one end, perhaps through a read error. V usage is TRBV10-3 and J usage is TRBJ2-1; TRBD2 aligns across 12 bases. This CDR3 is built from 16 residues. Per germline, CDR1 ENHRY and CDR2 SYGVKD. The CDR3 DNA reads TGTACCATCAGGCTCAGACTAGCGGGGGAGGGAAATGAGCAGTTCTTC. Translating it yields CTIRLRLAGEGNEQFF.

The chain joins TRBV12-5 to TRBJ2-5; D might be TRBD2 (5 bases). Germline V gives CDR1 LGHNT, CDR2 FRNRAP. Trimming removed 3 bases at V and 0 bases at J, with 11 bases between. This CDR3 spans 15 amino acids. Here the CDR3 reads CASGFHGRDQETQYF. The CDR3 nucleotides read TGTGCTAGTGGTTTCCACGGGCGGGACCAAGAGACCCAGTACTTC.

Only a few counts were recorded for this clonotype. The J gene is TRBJ2-7, the V gene TRBV7-9; D gene unclear. The CDR3 runs 17 residues. Trimming took 5 bases from V and 0 from J, leaving 20 bases between them. Germline CDR1 SEHNR, CDR2 FQNEAQ (reference sequence). CDR3 sequence: CASSPRTEYYISYEQYF. The DNA for the CDR3 is TGTGCCAGCAGCCCGCGGACGGAATACTACATCTCCTACGAGCAGTACTTC.

This clonotype was seen a few times. This chain uses TRBV4-3 with TRBJ1-4, with a possible D match to TRBD1 (6 bases). The CDR3 extends over 16 amino acids. V was trimmed by 1 base and J by 4 bases, leaving 13 bases between them. Looked up from germline, CDR1 is LGHNA and CDR2 is YSLEER. The CDR3 spells CASSQGTQGYNEKLFF. The CDR3 bases are TGCGCCAGCAGCCAAGGAACCCAGGGGTATAATGAAAAACTGTTTTTT.

This clonotype was picked up many times. The chain uses TRBV7-6 and TRBJ2-2, with TRBD1 as a possible D gene (5 bases). V gave up 7 bases and J gave up 2 bases, with 11 bases separating them. CDR1 SGHVS and CDR2 FNYEAQ come from the germline V gene. The CDR3 is 14 amino acids. The CDR3 sequence: CASIQEHNTGELFF. The DNA of the CDR3 is TGTGCCAGCATACAGGAGCATAACACCGGGGAGCTGTTTTTT.

There are many counts of this clonotype. The chain combines TRBV7-2 with TRBJ1-5; 7 bases align to TRBD1. The germline V gene encodes CDR1 SGHTA and CDR2 FQGNSA. The CDR3 is 17 amino acids. V was pared by 5 bases and J by 0 bases, with 10 bases of the junction left unmatched. The CDR3 DNA follows: TGTGCCAGCAGCCCCGGACAGGTTTGGGGTAGCAATCAGCCCCAGCATTTT. This translates into CASSPGQVWGSNQPQHF.

This clonotype occurred a few times. The chain recombines TRBV6-5 with TRBJ1-1; D gene unclear. CDR1 is MNHEY, CDR2 SVGAGI, per germline. The CDR3 spans 15 residues. The V end lost 2 bases, the J end lost 1 base, and 11 bases lay between the germline ends. The CDR3 region has the DNA TGTGCCAGCAGTTACGGAAGGGCGACGAACACTGAAGCTTTCTTT. Translating it yields CASSYGRATNTEAFF.

J is TRBJ2-7 and V is TRBV25-1, with TRBD1 identical over 11 bases. Germline CDR1 MGHDK, CDR2 SYGVNS. This CDR3 contains 14 residues. After removal of 3 bases from V and 7 bases from J, the junction contained 5 bases not matched to a gene. CDR3 protein: CASSDSDRGREQYF. CDR3 sequence (DNA): TGTGCCAGCAGTGATTCGGACAGGGGGCGAGAGCAGTACTTC.

This clonotype has more than one count but fewer than ten. This sequence joins TRBV7-6 and TRBJ2-5; 8 bases agree with TRBD2. Germline V lookup: CDR1 SGHVS, CDR2 FNYEAQ. The ends lost 2 bases at V and 5 bases at J; junction bases unmatched: 10. The CDR3 sequence is 16 residues long. The CDR3 loop is CASSLRTAGGRETQYF. CDR3 DNA: TGTGCCAGCAGCTTAAGAACCGCGGGGGGCAGGGAGACCCAGTACTTC.

The chain couples TRBV11-2 to TRBJ1-1; D might be TRBD1 (6 bases). The CDR3 has 11 residues. Per the germline V gene, CDR1 is SGHAT and CDR2 is FQNNGV. The V gene lost 5 bases and the J gene lost 12 bases, with 13 bases spanning the gap. CDR3 in amino acids: CASSQNRETFF. CDR3 nucleotides: TGTGCCAGCAGCCAAAACAGGGAAACTTTCTTT. Filled out from reference TRBV11-2 and TRBJ1-1, the complete variable domain reads EAGVAQSPRYKIIEKRQSVAFWCNPISGHATLYWYQQILGQGPKLLIQFQNNGVVDDSQLPKDRFSAERLKGVDSTLKIQPAKLEDSAVYLCASSQNRETFFGQGTRLTVV.

The chain carries TRBV6-6 and TRBJ1-2; D may be TRBD1 (5 bases). The CDR3 extends over 14 amino acids. Germline loops: CDR1 MNHNY, CDR2 SVGAGI (reference sequence). The germline V and J ends were trimmed by 2 bases and 0 bases, with 7 bases remaining between them. In DNA form, the CDR3 reads TGTGCCAGCAGTTACGGGGCGTCTAACTATGGCTACACCTTC. This translates into CASSYGASNYGYTF.

J is TRBJ1-3 and V is TRBV7-9; the D is unclear. CDR1 SEHNR and CDR2 FQNEAQ come from the germline V gene (reference sequence). V was trimmed by 5 bases and J by 4 bases, leaving 15 bases between them. The CDR3 is 15 amino acids. This CDR3 reads CASSHARDRGNTIYF. The CDR3 nucleotides are TGTGCCAGCAGCCACGCCCGAGATCGGGGAAACACCATATATTTT. The variable domain in full, completed from reference TRBV7-9 and TRBJ1-3, reads DTGVSQNPRHKITKRGQNVTFRCDPISEHNRLYWYRQTLGQGPEFLTYFQNEAQLEKSRLLSDRFSAERPKGSFSTLEIQRTEQGDSAMYLCASSHARDRGNTIYFGEGSWLTVV.

The V gene is TRBV19, the J gene TRBJ2-1; D not resolved. The CDR3 has 16 amino acids. Deletions cut 9 bases from V and 4 bases from J, with 22 bases between. The V gene's germline CDR1 is LNHDA and CDR2 SQIVND (reference sequence). DNA of the CDR3: TGTGCCAGCGGATCTCTATTAGTGGGCCAATACAATGAGCAGTTCTTC. Amino acid sequence: CASGSLLVGQYNEQFF.

The genes are TRBV5-6 and TRBJ2-6, with TRBD1 matching 9 bases. V lost 1 base and J lost 4; bases outside the gene matches: 3. Germline-derived CDR1 and CDR2 are SGHDT and YYEEEE. The CDR3 loop spans 16 amino acids. The CDR3 DNA sequence: TGTGCCAGCAGCTTGACAGGGGGCGCCGGGGCCAACGTCCTGACTTTC. Protein product: CASSLTGGAGANVLTF. The whole variable domain, filled in from reference TRBV5-6 and TRBJ2-6, reads DAGVTQSPTHLIKTRGQQVTLRCSPKSGHDTVSWYQQALGQGPQFIFQYYEEEERQRGNFPDRFSGHQFPNYSSELNVNALLLGDSALYLCASSLTGGAGANVLTFGAGSRLTVL.

The genes are TRBV19 and TRBJ2-3, with 9 bases lining up with TRBD2. Trimming at V came to 5 bases and at J to 4 bases, leaving 1 base not matched to a gene. The CDR3 has 13 residues. Per germline, CDR1 LNHDA and CDR2 SQIVND (reference sequence). The CDR3 nucleotides are TGTGCCAGTAGTTGGACTAGCGCAGATACGCAGTATTTT. It translates to CASSWTSADTQYF.